The 32 T cell receptor beta chains presented below share a single source sample, sequenced in a study of identical twins. TCRdb reprocessed the 5' RACE reads via MiXCR and lists one record per CDR3 protein. The table lists 450,000 to 600,000 distinct CDR3 sequences, more than 20% of them singletons, with about 0.48% in the top ten. This sample was shared with a second study, whose subject was yellow fever vaccine responses in identical twins.

The sample comprised CD4+ T cells sorted from blood. The source of these receptors is a woman younger than 30 in good health.

This clonotype was detected a few times. The rearrangement uses TRBV10-3 and TRBJ2-3; 10 positions match TRBD2. Germline trimming cut 10 bases from V and 4 bases from J; bases unmatched to any gene: 8. The CDR3 runs 14 residues. The germline CDR1 and CDR2 sequences are ENHRY and SYGVKD. CDR3 bases: TGTGCCACACACGAGCGGGAGGGCCCAGATACGCAGTATTTT. Protein sequence: CATHEREGPDTQYF.

The genes are TRBV20-1 and TRBJ2-5; 10 positions agree with TRBD2. The CDR3 totals 16 residues. From germline, CDR1 is DFQATT and CDR2 SNEGSKA (reference sequence). V shed 1 base and J 2 bases; nucleotides not matched to a gene: 7. CDR3 nucleotide sequence: TGCAGTGCTAGAGGTAGCGGGAGGACGGTACAAGAGACCCAGTACTTC. Residues: CSARGSGRTVQETQYF.

The chain has TRBV20-1 and TRBJ1-5; TRBD1 agrees at 7 bases. This CDR3 is built from 13 residues. The J segment lost 4 bases and the V segment lost 6 bases, leaving 6 bases of the junction unmatched. Germline V gene lookup returns CDR1 DFQATT and CDR2 SNEGSKA (reference sequence). CDR3 sequence (DNA): TGCAGTGCCGGGGACAGTTGGAATCAGCCCCAGCATTTT. Translation gives CSAGDSWNQPQHF.

This clonotype was detected a few times. J is TRBJ2-5 and V is TRBV16; 8 bases fit TRBD1. The CDR3 is made up of 14 amino acids. V was clipped by 1 base and J by 8 bases; unmatched bases: 6. CDR1 KGHSY and CDR2 FQNENV come from the germline V gene. Here the CDR3 DNA reads TGTGCCAGCAGCCAATACGACAGGGGAGGAACCCAGTACTTC. This encodes CASSQYDRGGTQYF.

This clonotype turned up a few times. The chain couples TRBV7-8 to TRBJ2-1; D is perhaps TRBD1 or TRBD2 (5 bases each). CDR1 and CDR2 from the germline V gene are SGHVS and FQNEAQ. The CDR3 extends over 16 amino acids. V lost 1 base, J lost 7 bases, and 17 bases lay in between. CDR3 in amino acids: CASSLGRGERYNEQFF. CDR3 sequence (DNA): TGTGCCAGCAGCTTAGGTAGGGGAGAACGATATAATGAGCAGTTCTTC.

The J gene is TRBJ2-1, the V gene TRBV12-3 or TRBV12-4; TRBD1 agrees at 7 bases. This CDR3 is 15 amino acids long. The V and J ends lost 3 bases and 6 bases, in that order; junction bases with no gene match: 8. This chain's CDR3 is CASSFWDRQTNEQFF. Here the CDR3 DNA reads TGTGCCAGCAGTTTTTGGGACAGACAAACCAATGAGCAGTTCTTC.

The rearrangement links TRBV3-1 to TRBJ2-3, with 12 bases aligning to TRBD2. Germline V gene sequence: CDR1 LGHDT, CDR2 YNNKEL (reference sequence). This CDR3 is 17 amino acids long. V lost 4 bases and J lost 2; bases outside the gene matches: 7. The CDR3 loop is CASSPTSGGTFTDTQYF. CDR3 in DNA: TGTGCCAGCAGCCCAACTAGCGGGGGGACTTTCACAGATACGCAGTATTTT.

The chain couples TRBV5-5 to TRBJ2-7; D not resolved. The CDR3 totals 16 residues. The germline V gene encodes CDR1 SGHKS and CDR2 YYEKEE (reference sequence). The V and J ends lost 0 bases and 0 bases respectively, with 13 bases between them. CDR3 nucleotide sequence: TGTGCCAGCAGCTTGGAGGGTCAGGTACCCTCCTACGAGCAGTACTTC. Encoded protein: CASSLEGQVPSYEQYF.

In this sample, this clonotype turned up many times. The chain joins TRBV9 to TRBJ2-3; D gene unclear. V dropped 0 bases and J dropped 2 bases, with 10 bases sitting between them. This CDR3 spans 15 amino acids. CDR1 and CDR2 from the germline V gene are SGDLS and YYNGEE. The CDR3 DNA reads as TGTGCCAGCAGCGTAGGGGCCGTGAACACAGATACGCAGTATTTT. Its translation: CASSVGAVNTDTQYF.

This clonotype was seen a few times. CDR3 DNA: TGTGCCAGCAGTAACCCCATTCCAGCCGAGCAGTACGTC. This gives the protein CASSNPIPAEQYV. The chain couples TRBV6-5 to TRBJ2-7; D remains ambiguous. CDR1 and CDR2 from the germline V gene are MNHEY and SVGAGI. The CDR3 length is 13 residues. Trimming cost V 5 bases and J 6 bases, with 14 bases left between them.

This clonotype was detected only a few times. CDR3 coding DNA: TGTGCCAGCAGCTCCACCGGGGTCCAAGAGACCCAGTACTTC. Its translation is CASSSTGVQETQYF. The chain uses TRBV7-9 and TRBJ2-5; TRBD2 is a possible D gene (5 bases). This CDR3 has 14 residues. V lost 4 bases, J lost 1 base, and 10 bases lay in between. Germline values: CDR1 SEHNR, CDR2 FQNEAQ (reference sequence).

This clonotype came up a few times. The V call is TRBV10-3, the J call TRBJ2-7; the D is unclear. Germline CDR1 reads ENHRY; CDR2 reads SYGVKD. Trimming cost V 5 bases and J 3 bases, with 11 bases left between them. The CDR3 is 13 amino acids. CDR3 loop: CAISLDLNYEQYF. The CDR3 nucleotides read TGTGCCATCAGTCTGGACCTGAACTACGAGCAGTACTTC.

The CDR3 DNA reads as TGCAGTGCTAGAGATTCGGCGACTAGCGGAATTCAAGAGACCCAGTACTTC. Translation: CSARDSATSGIQETQYF. J is TRBJ2-5 and V is TRBV20-1; 9 bases agree with TRBD2. This CDR3 region has 17 residues. Germline CDR1 reads DFQATT; CDR2 reads SNEGSKA (reference sequence). With V trimmed by 0 bases and J by 2 bases, 10 bases remained unmatched.

The chain joins TRBV7-9 to TRBJ2-1; 7 bases fit TRBD2. J was trimmed by 4 bases and V by 4 bases; bases with no gene match: 13. The CDR3 spans 17 residues. Germline V CDR1 and CDR2: SEHNR, FQNEAQ (reference sequence). CDR3 loop: CASSYHQPGLRYNEQFF. The CDR3 bases are TGTGCCAGCAGCTATCATCAACCGGGACTAAGATACAATGAGCAGTTCTTC.

This chain joins TRBV6-5 and TRBJ2-3, with D hard to call. The germline V gene encodes CDR1 MNHEY and CDR2 SVGAGI. Trimming removed 0 bases at V and 0 bases at J, with 13 bases between. This CDR3 spans 17 amino acids. As DNA, the CDR3 is TGTGCCAGCAGTTACTCCCCGCCCGGTTCCAGCACAGATACGCAGTATTTT. Translating gives CASSYSPPGSSTDTQYF.

This chain joins TRBV5-1 and TRBJ2-3; D uncertain. With 0 bases removed from V and 4 bases from J, the gap between germline ends came to 9 bases. Germline V gene data show CDR1 as SGHRS and CDR2 as YFSETQ. The CDR3 has 14 residues. The CDR3 is CASSLVLVPDTQYF. The CDR3 DNA reads TGCGCCAGCAGCTTGGTGTTAGTACCAGATACGCAGTATTTT.

The chain links TRBV6-2 or TRBV6-3 to TRBJ2-4; 9 positions match TRBD1. Germline V gene data show CDR1 as MNHEY and CDR2 as SVGEGT. The V and J ends lost 5 bases and 3 bases, in that order; junction bases with no gene match: 5. The CDR3 covers 15 residues. The CDR3: CASSLQGASKNIQYF. The CDR3 DNA follows: TGTGCCAGCAGTCTACAGGGGGCAAGCAAAAACATTCAGTACTTC.

This clonotype has just one count. DNA of the CDR3: TGCAGTGCTAGAGATATATTCCTCTCTGGGGCCAACGTCCTGACTTTC. It specifies CSARDIFLSGANVLTF. The rearrangement links TRBV20-1 to TRBJ2-6; unclear D gene. V was clipped by 0 bases and J by 0 bases, with 9 bases between them. The germline V gene encodes CDR1 DFQATT and CDR2 SNEGSKA (reference sequence). The CDR3 is 16 amino acids.

This clonotype was counted a few times. J is TRBJ1-1 and V is TRBV12-3 or TRBV12-4; no reliable D call. CDR3 length: 12 amino acids. V shed 8 bases and J shed 5 bases, with 12 bases lying between them. CDR3 in amino acids: CASGNSLTEAFF. The CDR3 region has the DNA TGTGCCAGCGGCAACAGTTTGACTGAAGCTTTCTTT.

The rearrangement links TRBV28 to TRBJ2-1, with 8 positions matching TRBD2. V lost 4 bases to trimming and J lost 11 bases; unmatched junction nucleotides: 1. The germline V gene has CDR1 MDHEN and CDR2 SYDVKM. CDR3 length: 11 residues. The CDR3 loop reads CASSWTSQQFF. In DNA, the CDR3 is TGTGCCAGCAGTTGGACTAGCCAGCAGTTCTTC.

This clonotype has more than one count but fewer than ten. This rearrangement joins TRBV10-3 to TRBJ1-6, with a tentative D call TRBD1 (5 bases). This CDR3 contains 14 residues. CDR1 ENHRY and CDR2 SYGVKD come from the germline V gene. Trimming cost V 4 bases and J 7 bases, with 11 bases left between them. CDR3 residues: CAISGRVGNSPLHF. The CDR3 coding sequence is TGTGCCATCAGTGGCAGGGTCGGAAATTCACCCCTCCACTTT.

This sequence joins TRBV15 and TRBJ2-1, with D tentatively TRBD1 (6 bases). V lost 4 bases and J 7 bases, leaving 29 bases between the germline ends. This CDR3 spans 19 amino acids. CDR1 is LNHNV and CDR2 is YYDKDF in the germline V gene (reference sequence). In DNA form, the CDR3 reads TGTGCCACCAGCAAAGGGTTCAGGGGACGCGGAAAGGGGGTGAATGAGCAGTTCTTC. Translation: CATSKGFRGRGKGVNEQFF.

This clonotype came up a few times. J is TRBJ2-6 and V is TRBV5-1; D uncertain. CDR3 length: 17 amino acids. CDR1 is SGHRS, CDR2 YFSETQ, per germline. Trimming pared 0 bases from V and 0 bases from J, leaving 10 bases between. The CDR3 protein is CASSLAILRSGANVLTF. The CDR3 coding sequence is TGCGCCAGCAGCTTGGCTATCTTGCGCTCTGGGGCCAACGTCCTGACTTTC.

The chain has TRBV29-1 and TRBJ2-1, with TRBD2 identical over 16 bases. CDR1 is SQVTM, CDR2 ANQGSEA, per germline. V gave up 4 bases and J gave up 7 bases; unmatched junction bases: 7. There are 16 residues in the CDR3. The CDR3 reads CSVAGLAGGPGNEQFF. CDR3 DNA: TGCAGCGTTGCGGGACTAGCGGGAGGGCCGGGGAATGAGCAGTTCTTC.

This clonotype was seen only a few times. The chain combines TRBV5-1 with TRBJ2-5, with D possibly matching TRBD1 (6 bases). Germline assignment: CDR1 SGHRS and CDR2 YFSETQ. The CDR3 spans 15 residues. V lost 6 bases and J 5 bases, leaving 20 bases between the germline ends. The CDR3 DNA follows: TGCGCCAGCAAGTACCAGGGGATGGAGGCGGAGACCCAGTACTTC. Its protein product is CASKYQGMEAETQYF.

V usage is TRBV5-1 and J usage is TRBJ2-5, with 10 bases identical to TRBD2. This CDR3 spans 16 amino acids. Germline V lookup: CDR1 SGHRS, CDR2 YFSETQ. J was trimmed by 5 bases and V by 0 bases; bases with no gene match: 7. CDR3 sequence: CASSLGASGRFETQYF. CDR3 bases: TGCGCCAGCAGCTTGGGGGCTAGCGGGAGATTTGAGACCCAGTACTTC. The full variable domain, in which reference TRBV5-1 and TRBJ2-5 provide the parts outside the CDR3, is KAGVTQTPRYLIKTRGQQVTLSCSPISGHRSVSWYQQTPGQGLQFLFEYFSETQRNKGNFPGRFSGRQFSNSRSEMNVSTLELGDSALYLCASSLGASGRFETQYFGPGTRLLVL.

This clonotype was picked up a small number of times. This chain links TRBV6-1 with TRBJ1-5; D unresolved. Germline assignment: CDR1 MNHNS and CDR2 SASEGT. This CDR3 has 13 amino acids. The V and J ends lost 4 bases and 4 bases respectively, with 8 bases between them. The CDR3 DNA reads TGTGCCAGCAGTGGATCAGCGAATCAGCCCCAGCATTTT. Encoded protein: CASSGSANQPQHF.

This clonotype has at least ten counts. V and J are TRBV2 and TRBJ2-1; TRBD2 might be the D (5 bases). Trimming removed 7 bases at V and 7 bases at J, with 14 bases between. The CDR3 totals 13 residues. CDR1 and CDR2 (germline): SNHLY, FYNNEI. CDR3 DNA sequence: TGTGCCAGCAAGAGGGCGTCGCTGAATGAGCAGTTCTTC. Its translation: CASKRASLNEQFF.

In this sample, this clonotype turned up many times. The chain couples TRBV29-1 to TRBJ2-1; TRBD2 agrees at 8 bases. J lost 5 bases, V lost 7 bases, and 7 bases had no gene match. The CDR3 is made up of 13 amino acids. Germline V gene lookup returns CDR1 SQVTM and CDR2 ANQGSEA. The CDR3 protein is CSAGGGSHNEQFF. For the CDR3, the DNA is TGCAGCGCCGGGGGGGGCAGCCACAATGAGCAGTTCTTC.

This clonotype was detected a few times. The J gene is TRBJ1-2, the V gene TRBV7-9; TRBD1 agrees at 9 bases. J was trimmed by 6 bases and V by 4 bases; bases with no gene match: 0. Germline V CDR1 and CDR2: SEHNR, FQNEAQ (reference sequence). The CDR3 totals 12 residues. CDR3 bases: TGTGCCAGCAGCTGGGACAGGGATGGCTACACCTTC. Translated: CASSWDRDGYTF.

V is TRBV6-1 and J is TRBJ2-7; 7 bases map to TRBD1. The CDR3 has 12 residues. Looked up from germline, CDR1 is MNHNS and CDR2 is SASEGT. V was clipped by 2 bases and J by 5 bases; unmatched bases: 0. The CDR3 region is CASSETGDEQYV. The CDR3 coding sequence is TGTGCCAGCAGTGAAACAGGGGACGAGCAGTACGTC.

In its sample, this clonotype was seen a few times. The chain joins TRBV11-2 to TRBJ2-7; 8 nucleotides line up with TRBD2. This CDR3 has 15 amino acids. Trimming took 3 bases from V and 2 from J; bases not matched to a gene: 6. Germline V gene sequence: CDR1 SGHAT, CDR2 FQNNGV. The CDR3 here is CASSLRGGSAYEQYV. CDR3 nucleotides: TGTGCCAGCAGCTTGCGCGGGGGGTCCGCCTACGAGCAGTACGTC.